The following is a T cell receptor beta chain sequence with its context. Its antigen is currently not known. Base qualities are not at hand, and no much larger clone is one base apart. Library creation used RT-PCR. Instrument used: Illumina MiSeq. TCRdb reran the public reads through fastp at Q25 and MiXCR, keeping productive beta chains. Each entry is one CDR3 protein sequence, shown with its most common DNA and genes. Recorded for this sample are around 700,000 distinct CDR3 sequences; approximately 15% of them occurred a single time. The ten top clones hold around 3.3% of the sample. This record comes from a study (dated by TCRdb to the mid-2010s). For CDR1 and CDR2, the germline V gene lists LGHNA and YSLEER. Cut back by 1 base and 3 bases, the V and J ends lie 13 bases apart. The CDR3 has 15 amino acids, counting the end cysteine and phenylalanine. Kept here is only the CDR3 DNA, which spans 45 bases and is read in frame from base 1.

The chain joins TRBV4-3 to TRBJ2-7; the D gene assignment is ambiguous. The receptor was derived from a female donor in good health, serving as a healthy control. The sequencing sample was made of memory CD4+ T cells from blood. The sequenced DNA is TGCGCCAGCAGCCAAGTGGCCAGCGTCCACTACGAGCAGTACTTC. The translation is CASSQVASVHYEQYF.